Listed below are T cell receptor beta chains from one sample, sequenced in a study of T cells in Graves' hyperthyroidism and ophthalmopathy. TCRdb used MiXCR to reprocess the multiplex PCR reads, holding one entry per CDR3 protein. The sample lists approximately 600,000 distinct CDR3 sequences, under 25% occurring once. Input material: blood. All receptors derive from a man aged 25 to 45 with Graves' ophthalmopathy. CDR3s include the opening cysteine and the closing phenylalanine or tryptophan. The order of the fields is V gene, clone size, J gene, D gene, CDR3 protein, CDR3 DNA. A D gene is named only where the DNA matches it firmly. Size is stated for part of the rows, as once, few or many counts, or as a class when the clone is expanded.

>TRBV27|few|TRBJ2-3|TRBD2
CASSPGAGGPNTQYF
TGTGCCAGCAGCCCGGGGGCGGGAGGGCCTAATACGCAGTATTTT
>TRBV5-1|NA|TRBJ2-3|TRBD2
CASSVRLAGGTDTQYF
TGCGCCAGCAGCGTCCGACTAGCGGGAGGAACAGATACGCAGTATTTT
>TRBV30|many|TRBJ1-5|NA
CAWRAPLSNQPQHF
TGTGCCTGGAGAGCGCCTCTTAGCAATCAGCCCCAGCATTTT
>TRBV24-1|NA|TRBJ2-3|TRBD2
CATSGSPSGRASTDTQYF
TGTGCCACCAGTGGCAGTCCTAGCGGGAGGGCCAGCACAGATACGCAGTATTTT
>TRBV28|few|TRBJ1-5|TRBD1
CASSGGTGGFNQPQHF
TGTGCCAGCAGTGGGGGGACAGGGGGTTTCAATCAGCCCCAGCATTTT
>TRBV28|few|TRBJ1-6|NA
CASSVSVRASNSPLHF
TGTGCCAGCAGTGTCTCCGTTAGGGCCAGCAATTCACCCCTCCACTTT
>TRBV5-1|NA|TRBJ2-3|TRBD2
CASSLRAGGPSSTDTQYF
TGCGCCAGCAGCTTACGTGCGGGAGGGCCGTCTAGCACAGATACGCAGTATTTT
>TRBV15|many|TRBJ2-3|TRBD2
CATSRVERESTDTQYF
TGTGCCACCAGCAGAGTGGAGCGGGAGTCAACAGATACGCAGTATTTT
>TRBV12-3/TRBV12-4|many|TRBJ2-3|TRBD2
CASSFGLADGTDTQYF
TGTGCCAGCAGTTTCGGACTAGCGGACGGCACAGATACGCAGTATTTT
>TRBV7-9|NA|TRBJ2-3|NA
CASSLEIRDTQYF
TGTGCCAGCAGTTTAGAAATAAGAGATACGCAGTATTTT
>TRBV10-2|few|TRBJ1-6|TRBD1
CASCRDRAREPLHF
TGCGCCAGCTGCCGGGACAGGGCCAGGGAACCCCTCCACTTT
>TRBV29-1|NA|TRBJ2-3|TRBD2
CSVREIGTDTQYF
TGCAGCGTGCGGGAGATTGGCACAGATACGCAGTATTTT